A selection of T cell receptor beta chains follows, all from one sample in a study of cytomegalovirus exposure and HLA in healthy donors. The table came from immunoSEQ multiplex PCR; TCRdb's copy has only in-frame clones and leaves some out. The table includes roughly 200,000 clones, 85% to 90% detected once. Source material: PBMCs. The receptors derive from a man under 40 in good health and CMV-seronegative. Each CDR3 is given with its conserved first and last residue. D genes are given only for firm matches. Rows give clone size only sometimes, using once, few, many, or a class for an expanded clone.

>TRBV19|NA|TRBD1|TRBJ1-2
CATLGTGPSHYGYTF
TGTGCCACCCTTGGGACAGGGCCATCCCACTATGGCTACACCTTC
>TRBV28|NA|TRBD2|TRBJ2-7
CATGTAGAYEQYF
TGTGCCACCGGTACAGCGGGGGCCTACGAGCAGTACTTC
>TRBV2|NA|TRBD2|TRBJ2-1
CASSFRTSGEGRRGYNEQFF
TGTGCCAGCAGTTTTCGGACTAGCGGCGAAGGCCGGAGGGGGTACAATGAGCAGTTCTTC
>TRBV19|NA|NA|TRBJ2-3
CASTDTDTQYF
TGTGCCAGTACAGATACAGATACGCAGTATTTT
>TRBV6-5|few|NA|TRBJ2-7
CASTEQYF
TGTGCCAGCACGGAGCAGTACTTC
>TRBV7-9|NA|NA|TRBJ2-7
CASSFATGYEQYF
TGTGCCAGCAGCTTCGCGACGGGCTACGAGCAGTACTTC
>TRBV28|NA|NA|TRBJ2-7
CASSSPDYQGSYEQYF
TGTGCCAGCAGTAGCCCGGACTACCAGGGCTCCTACGAGCAGTACTTC
>TRBV11-3|NA|NA|TRBJ2-3
CASSLRGSTDTQYF
TGTGCCAGCAGCCTCAGGGGCAGCACAGATACGCAGTATTTT
>TRBV9|once|NA|TRBJ2-1
CASSEGVGTLNEQFF
TGTGCCAGCAGCGAGGGGGTTGGGACACTCAATGAGCAGTTCTTC
>TRBV28|NA|NA|TRBJ2-1
CASSLMRYEQFF
TGTGCCAGCAGCCTAATGCGGTATGAGCAGTTCTTC
>TRBV14|once|NA|TRBJ1-4
CASSRTRTNEKLFF
TGTGCCAGCAGTAGGACAAGAACTAATGAAAAACTGTTTTTT
>TRBV28|NA|NA|TRBJ1-1
CATLGFLEDTEAFF
TGTGCCACCCTAGGTTTCCTCGAGGACACTGAAGCTTTCTTT
>TRBV7-9|NA|TRBD2|TRBJ2-1
CASRPRAGVSSYNEQFF
TGTGCCAGCAGGCCGAGAGCGGGGGTGAGCTCCTACAATGAGCAGTTCTTC
>TRBV7-9|NA|NA|TRBJ1-4
CASSGGVLTEKLFF
TGTGCCAGCAGCGGGGGGGTTTTAACTGAAAAACTGTTTTTT
>TRBV5-1|NA|TRBD1|TRBJ2-3
CASSPSGTATSTDTQYF
TGCGCCAGCAGCCCATCCGGGACAGCTACCTCCACAGATACGCAGTATTTT
>TRBV6-1|NA|NA|TRBJ1-2
CASSEAPTIYGYTF
TGTGCCAGCAGTGAAGCACCGACAATTTATGGCTACACCTTC
>TRBV7-2|NA|NA|TRBJ2-7
CASSKDNYEQYF
TGTGCCAGCAGCAAGGACAACTACGAGCAGTACTTC
>TRBV6-1|NA|NA|TRBJ2-5
CASSAQGRVETQYF
TGTGCCAGCAGCGCACAGGGTCGGGTGGAGACCCAGTACTTC
>TRBV19|NA|TRBD2|TRBJ2-1
CASSDFLAGGAYNEQFF
TGTGCCAGTAGTGATTTCTTAGCGGGGGGTGCCTACAATGAGCAGTTCTTC
>TRBV5-1|NA|NA|TRBJ2-7
CASSFPNSYEQYF
TGCGCCAGCAGCTTTCCCAACTCCTACGAGCAGTACTTC
>TRBV6-5|NA|NA|TRBJ1-1
CASSYSGGASTEAFF
TGTGCCAGCAGTTACTCGGGAGGGGCCTCCACTGAAGCTTTCTTT
>TRBV5-1|NA|TRBD1|TRBJ1-4
CASRVGQGIEKLFF
TGCGCCAGCAGGGTTGGACAGGGGATTGAAAAACTGTTTTTT
>TRBV6-5|NA|NA|TRBJ2-2
CASSVAGELFF
TGTGCCAGCAGCGTCGCCGGGGAGCTGTTTTTT
>TRBV5-4|NA|TRBD1|TRBJ1-4
CASSLDATGGWTNEKLFF
TGTGCCAGCAGCTTGGACGCGACAGGGGGCTGGACTAATGAAAAACTGTTTTTT
>TRBV28|NA|TRBD1|TRBJ1-1
CASSPGGTNTEAFF
TGTGCCAGCAGCCCAGGGGGAACGAACACTGAAGCTTTCTTT